This T cell receptor (beta chain) was identified during a study of blood T cell repertoires in COVID-19. Study-level information: Sources were T cells, B-cell-depleted T cells, or PBMCs; the material itself was cDNA or gDNA.

CDR3 length: 14 residues. Trimming shortened V by 4 bases and J by 0 bases, and 7 bases separated the two germline ends. Germline CDR1 and CDR2: SEHNR and FQNEAQ (reference sequence). Under the authors' procedure: How many nucleated cells were present was estimated from reference gene primer amplification. Profiling relied on immunoSEQ multiplex PCR, and the TCRdb table lists in-frame clones only, not all of them. V and J calls and clone size follow that table, whereas D and trimming were derived from the DNA. The sample includes about 62,000 clones, just over 85% of them seen just once. This clone is a singleton in its sample.

The chain combines TRBV7-9 with TRBJ1-5; D unresolved. This receptor was obtained from a woman older than 75 with acute or convalescent COVID-19. The sequenced sample consisted of peripheral blood. In DNA form, the CDR3 reads TGTGCCAGCAGCTCCCTCTTTAGCAATCAGCCCCAGCATTTT. It yields the protein CASSSLFSNQPQHF.